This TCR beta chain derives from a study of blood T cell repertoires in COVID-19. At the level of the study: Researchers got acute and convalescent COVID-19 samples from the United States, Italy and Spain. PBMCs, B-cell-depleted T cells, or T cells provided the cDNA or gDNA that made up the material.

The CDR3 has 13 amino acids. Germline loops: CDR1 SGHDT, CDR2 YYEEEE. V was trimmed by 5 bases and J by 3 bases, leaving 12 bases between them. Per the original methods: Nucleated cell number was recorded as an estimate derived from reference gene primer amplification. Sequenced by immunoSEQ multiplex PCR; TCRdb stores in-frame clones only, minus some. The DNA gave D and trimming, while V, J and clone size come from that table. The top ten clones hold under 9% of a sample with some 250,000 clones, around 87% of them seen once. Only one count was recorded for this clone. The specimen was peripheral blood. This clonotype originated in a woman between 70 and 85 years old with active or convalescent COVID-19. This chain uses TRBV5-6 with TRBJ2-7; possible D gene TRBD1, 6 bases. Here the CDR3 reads CASSLDRIYEQYF. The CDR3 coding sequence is TGTGCCAGCAGTTTAGACAGGATCTACGAGCAGTACTTC.